This T cell receptor beta chain was sequenced for a study of cytomegalovirus exposure and HLA in healthy donors. The PCR was carried out with 60 Vbeta primers and 13 Jbeta primers. Data came from immunoSEQ multiplex PCR; TCRdb stores just in-frame clones and leaves some out. Among about 140,000 clones listed, 9.7% were seen once. This clone was seen more than once but under ten times. Unmatched junction bases numbered 1, after V lost 2 bases and J lost 1 base. CDR3 length: 14 amino acids. The germline V gene encodes CDR1 MNHNY and CDR2 SVGAGI (reference sequence). This clonotype originated in a man aged 50 to 59 in good health and CMV-seronegative. This chain joins TRBV6-6 and TRBJ2-5, with 7 bases lining up with TRBD2. Input material: PBMCs. CDR3: CASSYGTTQETQYF. The CDR3 DNA is TGTGCCAGCAGTTACGGGACTACCCAAGAGACCCAGTACTTC.